These 16 T cell receptor beta chains were all obtained from the same sample, sequenced in a study of tumor-infiltrating lymphocytes in primary liver carcinoma. The investigators made TCR beta cDNA from approximately 0.5 ug total RNA, using a constant-region primer. The TCR beta library was amplified through three nested multiplex PCR rounds in a modified ARM-PCR procedure. In the first two PCR rounds, TRBV1-TRBV30 forward primers were paired with a C-beta reverse primer, and each round lasted 10 cycles. TCRdb fed the multiplex PCR reads into MiXCR, producing one record per CDR3 protein. The sample consists of about 180,000 distinct CDR3 sequences, over 45% of them appearing once. Germline DNA was also extracted, with blood RNA taken from unsorted whole blood. The specimen sequenced was peripheral blood. The source is a man in his forties or fifties with primary liver carcinoma and hepatitis B virus infection.

The chain carries TRBV10-3 and TRBJ2-1, with TRBD2 matching 8 bases. From germline, CDR1 is ENHRY and CDR2 SYGVKD. This CDR3 region has 14 residues. J gave up 8 bases and V 4 bases, and 7 bases lay outside the gene matches. The CDR3 DNA reads as TGTGCCATCAGTGGGACTAGCTTTACGGATGAGCAGTTCTTC. Its protein is CAISGTSFTDEQFF.

A remark on this clonotype: The junction does not match germline at one end; this may be a read error. This rearrangement joins TRBV6-5 to TRBJ2-1; D might be TRBD1 or TRBD2, each matching 6 bases. The V gene's germline CDR1 is MNHEY and CDR2 SVGAGI. The length of the CDR3 is 14 residues. In DNA, the CDR3 is TGTGCCACTAGGGGGTCCTGGGGGGACAATGAGCACTTCTTC. Its translation is CATRGSWGDNEHFF.

Notes on this clonotype: A read error may be the cause here, since a much bigger clone is one base away. The V gene is TRBV29-1, the J gene TRBJ1-1; perhaps TRBD1 as D (6 bases). The V end was cut by 8 bases, the J end by 5 bases, with 15 bases between. Germline-derived CDR1 and CDR2 are SQVTM and ANQGSEA. The CDR3 spans 12 residues. CDR3 region: CSIARQETEAFF. CDR3 coding DNA: TGCAGCATTGCCAGACAGGAGACTGAAGCTTTCTTT.

V and J are TRBV11-2 and TRBJ2-1, with D possibly being TRBD2 (6 bases). Germline V gene sequence: CDR1 SGHAT, CDR2 FQNNGV. This CDR3 is built from 17 residues. CDR3 loop: CASGPRGLHGSYNEQFF. CDR3 in DNA: TGTGCAAGCGGGCCAAGGGGATTACATGGGTCTTACAATGAGCAGTTCTTC.

As to this clonotype: A read error is possible here, since a much larger clone lies one base away. The chain recombines TRBV11-2 with TRBJ1-1, with 7 positions matching TRBD1. The CDR3 has 16 amino acids. Germline V gene lookup returns CDR1 SGHAT and CDR2 FQNNGV. Losses at the gene ends were 5 bases for V and 1 base for J; bases not matched to a gene: 10. The CDR3 here is CASSLHRQGRNTEAFF. Here the CDR3 DNA reads TGTGCCAGCAGCCTACATCGACAGGGTAGGAACACTGAAGCTTTCTTT.

A remark on this clonotype: It may be a read error: a sequence one base away is much more abundant. The genes are TRBV6-1 and TRBJ2-1; 9 bases agree with TRBD2. CDR1 and CDR2 (germline): MNHNS, SASEGT. This CDR3 is 15 amino acids long. Here the CDR3 DNA reads TGTGTCAGCAAACTAGGGAGTAGCGGGAGTAATGAGCAGTTCTTC. This translates into CVSKLGSSGSNEQFF.

A remark on this clonotype: The missing conserved phenylalanine or tryptophan at the end of this CDR3 makes a read error likely. This chain joins TRBV11-2 and TRBJ2-7; possible D gene TRBD1, 7 bases. The V gene's germline CDR1 is SGHAT and CDR2 FQNNGV. This CDR3 spans 13 amino acids. The DNA of the CDR3 is TGTTCCAGCAGCTTGGAGGGACAGAGGGAGCAGTACTTA. This gives the protein CSSSLEGQREQYL.

This clonotype was observed many times. The chain has TRBV10-2 and TRBJ2-1; 9 nucleotides align to TRBD1. The trim removed 5 bases at V and 6 bases at J, leaving 8 bases unmatched. This CDR3 is 15 amino acids long. In germline, CDR1 is WSHSY, CDR2 SAAADI. CDR3 loop: CASSNPGQGGNEQFF. CDR3 DNA sequence: TGCGCCAGCAGTAACCCGGGACAGGGCGGCAATGAGCAGTTCTTC.

With regard to this clonotype: The junction and the germline gene differ at one end; a read error may be behind it. This chain links TRBV12-3 or TRBV12-4 with TRBJ2-1; 8 bases match TRBD2. This CDR3 has 15 amino acids. The CDR3 bases are TGTGCCAGCAGAAATCTAGCGGGTGGGTACAATGTGCAGTTCTTC. It is translated as CASRNLAGGYNVQFF.

Note on this clonotype: Because it lacks the conserved phenylalanine or tryptophan at the end, this CDR3 is likely a read error. V is TRBV11-2 and J is TRBJ2-7; perhaps TRBD2 as D (5 bases). CDR1 and CDR2 from the germline V gene are SGHAT and FQNNGV. Trimming shortened V by 3 bases and J by 2 bases, and 11 bases separated the two germline ends. The CDR3 has 14 residues. CDR3 amino acids: CASSFSEGAYEQYY. CDR3 sequence (DNA): TGTGCCAGCAGCTTTAGCGAGGGAGCCTACGAGCAGTACTAC.

V is TRBV4-1 and J is TRBJ1-2; possibly TRBD1 for D (6 bases). The CDR3 is made up of 15 amino acids. CDR1 is MGHRA, CDR2 YSYEKL, per germline. V was pared by 1 base and J by 5 bases, with 14 bases between. As DNA, the CDR3 is TGCGCCAGCAGCCAAGTTGGTCAGGGGATGTATGGCTACACCTTC. Residues: CASSQVGQGMYGYTF.

This clonotype appeared many times. The V and J genes are TRBV11-2 and TRBJ2-2; possibly TRBD2 for D (6 bases). Germline V gene sequence: CDR1 SGHAT, CDR2 FQNNGV. V lost 5 bases and J 1 base, leaving 14 bases between the germline ends. The length of the CDR3 is 16 residues. The CDR3 spells CASSNQGLRNTGELFF. The CDR3 coding sequence is TGTGCCAGCAGCAACCAGGGACTCCGGAACACCGGGGAGCTGTTTTTT.

The chain combines TRBV28 with TRBJ1-1, with D hard to call. Germline CDR1 MDHEN, CDR2 SYDVKM. V gave up 5 bases and J gave up 8 bases, with 6 bases separating them. This CDR3 spans 10 amino acids. CDR3 coding DNA: TGTGCCAGCAGTCGCAGCGAAGCTTTCTTT. Translation: CASSRSEAFF.

Of note for this clonotype: A read error may account for a junction end that differs from germline. The chain uses TRBV11-1 and TRBJ2-2, with a possible D match to TRBD2 (6 bases). The CDR3 is made up of 14 amino acids. Germline V CDR1 and CDR2: SGHAT, FQDESV (reference sequence). CDR3 protein: CVTSYLANTGGLFF. In nucleotides, the CDR3 is TGTGTCACCAGCTACCTAGCGAACACCGGGGGGCTGTTTTTT.

In this sample, this clonotype turned up many times. V and J are TRBV11-1 and TRBJ2-1; 8 nucleotides align to TRBD2. This CDR3 comprises 15 residues. Losses at the gene ends were 6 bases for V and 2 bases for J; bases not matched to a gene: 6. Germline CDR1 is SGHAT and CDR2 is FQDESV (reference sequence). The CDR3 DNA sequence: TGTGCCAGCAGTTACTCGGGGGGGACCTACAATGAGCAGTTCTTC. Translating it yields CASSYSGGTYNEQFF.

The table lists this clonotype with a few counts. The V call is TRBV21-1, the J call TRBJ2-1; the table calls TRBD1, which could not be checked here. TRBV21-1 is an annotated pseudogene. The CDR3 contains 11 residues. CDR3 sequence: CASPGAAEQFF. CDR3 bases: TGTGCCAGCCCGGGGGCGGCAGAGCAGTTCTTC.